Below, 28 T cell receptor beta chains from the same sample are listed, as sequenced in a study of T cells in Graves' hyperthyroidism and ophthalmopathy. TCR beta CDR3 region amplification was performed from RNA transcripts. In the first-round RT-PCR of the TCR CDR3, the HTBI primer set was used. In TCRdb, the multiplex PCR reads were re-called with MiXCR into one record per CDR3 protein. Of approximately 490,000 distinct CDR3 sequences in the sample, roughly 22% were seen once. Sequenced material: blood. All receptors derive from a woman in her sixties or seventies with Graves' ophthalmopathy.

This clonotype was observed a few times. The chain couples TRBV29-1 to TRBJ2-3; TRBD2 agrees at 8 bases. Germline V gene sequence: CDR1 SQVTM, CDR2 ANQGSEA. This CDR3 has 15 amino acids. Trimming removed 4 bases from V and 2 bases from J; junction bases left unmatched: 8. In DNA form, the CDR3 reads TGCAGCGTTGTTCTTCGGACTAGCCTCACAGATACGCAGTATTTT. This encodes CSVVLRTSLTDTQYF.

This chain joins TRBV6-1 and TRBJ2-7; no firm D call. Trimming removed 8 bases at V and 0 bases at J, with 11 bases between. Germline assignment: CDR1 MNHNS and CDR2 SASEGT. This CDR3 is 13 amino acids long. The CDR3 loop reads CASLGISSYEQYF. The DNA for the CDR3 is TGTGCCAGCCTAGGGATAAGCTCCTACGAGCAGTACTTC.

This clonotype was detected only a few times. This chain joins TRBV12-3 or TRBV12-4 and TRBJ2-7; 8 bases fit TRBD1. V trimming: 6 bases; J trimming: 4 bases; junction bases outside the gene matches: 11. There are 15 residues in the CDR3. Here the CDR3 DNA reads TGTGCCAGCAGCCAGGACAGGGCTTCGGGGTACGAGCAGTACTTC. It encodes CASSQDRASGYEQYF.

This clonotype showed up just a few times. V is TRBV28 and J is TRBJ2-5; 9 nucleotides line up with TRBD1. The junction had 8 bases not matched to a gene; V was cut back by 5 bases and J by 7 bases. CDR1 and CDR2 (germline): MDHEN, SYDVKM. The CDR3 spans 14 residues. The DNA of the CDR3 is TGTGCCAGCAGTCTGGGCGACAGGGGGGGGACCCAGTACTTC. This codes for CASSLGDRGGTQYF.

This clonotype appeared a few times. This chain uses TRBV2 with TRBJ2-2, with a weak D call TRBD2 (7 bases). Trimming took 4 bases from V and 4 from J, leaving 16 bases between them. This CDR3 spans 16 amino acids. Germline V lookup: CDR1 SNHLY, CDR2 FYNNEI. Here the CDR3 DNA reads TGTGCCAGCAGTGGCCGGACTAGGGGGGGCACCGGGGAGCTGTTTTTT. It specifies CASSGRTRGGTGELFF. The full variable domain, with the rest looked up from reference TRBV2 and TRBJ2-2, is EPEVTQTPSHQVTQMGQEVILRCVPISNHLYFYWYRQILGQKVEFLVSFYNNEISEKSEIFDDQFSVERPDGSNFTLKIRSTKLEDSAMYFCASSGRTRGGTGELFFGEGSRLTVL.

The rearrangement links TRBV7-9 to TRBJ1-4, with D unresolved. There are 17 residues in the CDR3. V was trimmed by 5 bases and J by 8 bases, leaving 24 bases between them. Germline CDR1 is SEHNR and CDR2 is FQNEAQ (reference sequence). CDR3 residues: CASSPPPVASRGEKLFF. As DNA, the CDR3 is TGTGCCAGCAGCCCGCCCCCCGTGGCGTCACGAGGGGAAAAACTGTTTTTT.

The rearrangement uses TRBV4-2 and TRBJ2-3; D call uncertain. Trimming took off 0 bases at V and 4 bases at J, with 14 bases between the two ends. This CDR3 has 16 amino acids. The germline CDR1 and CDR2 sequences are LGHNA and YNFKEQ. As DNA, the CDR3 is TGTGCCAGCAGCCAAGAAAGGGCGCAGGTGGCAGATACGCAGTATTTT. Its protein is CASSQERAQVADTQYF.

This clonotype was detected ten times or more. The chain employs TRBV7-2 and TRBJ2-1; D remains unclear. With 5 bases removed from V and 8 bases from J, the gap between germline ends came to 16 bases. Germline V gives CDR1 SGHTA, CDR2 FQGNSA. The CDR3 sequence is 14 residues long. The CDR3 here is CASSPARSKHEQFF. The CDR3 region has the DNA TGTGCCAGCAGCCCCGCCCGATCTAAGCATGAGCAGTTCTTC.

A word on this clonotype: A much larger clone differs by one base, so this may be a read error. This chain connects TRBV6-1 to TRBJ2-7; D is unclear. CDR3 length: 15 residues. V dropped 0 bases and J dropped 0 bases, with 9 bases sitting between them. CDR1 and CDR2 (germline): MNHNS, SASEGT. CDR3 DNA sequence: TGTGCCAGCAGTGAAGCAGTTGGCGGCTCCTACGAGCAGTACTTC. Translating gives CASSEAVGGSYEQYF.

The V and J genes are TRBV20-1 and TRBJ2-7; D may be TRBD2 (5 bases). V was trimmed by 3 bases and J by 6 bases, leaving 12 bases between them. The CDR3 extends over 12 amino acids. From germline, CDR1 is DFQATT and CDR2 SNEGSKA (reference sequence). This chain's CDR3 is CSARDFLGEQYF. The CDR3 nucleotides read TGCAGTGCTAGGGACTTCCTGGGCGAGCAGTACTTC.

The chain employs TRBV12-3 or TRBV12-4 and TRBJ1-2, with D perhaps TRBD1 (5 bases). Trimming removed 4 bases at V and 4 bases at J, with 13 bases between. The CDR3 covers 14 residues. CDR3 loop: CASSSTGTAYGYTF. As DNA, the CDR3 is TGTGCCAGCAGTTCCACCGGGACGGCCTATGGCTACACCTTC.

In this sample, this clonotype turned up many times. This chain joins TRBV20-1 and TRBJ2-1, with D possibly matching TRBD2 (5 bases). V was clipped by 3 bases and J by 2 bases, with 11 bases between them. The germline gives CDR1 DFQATT, CDR2 SNEGSKA (reference sequence). The CDR3 has 14 amino acids. For the CDR3, the DNA is TGCAGTGCTAGCCCAGCGGAGGCCTACAATGAGCAGTTCTTC. Amino acids: CSASPAEAYNEQFF.

This clonotype has a count of ten or more. The chain employs TRBV6-1 and TRBJ1-5, with 7 bases fitting TRBD1. CDR3 size: 14 residues. Trimming cost V 5 bases and J 5 bases; bases outside gene matches: 6. From germline, CDR1 is MNHNS and CDR2 SASEGT. The CDR3 sequence is CASSSGTDYQPQHF. In DNA, the CDR3 is TGTGCCAGCAGTTCAGGGACAGATTATCAGCCCCAGCATTTT.

This clonotype was detected ten times or more. This chain links TRBV12-3 or TRBV12-4 with TRBJ1-5; D gene uncertain. Trimming pared 6 bases from V and 3 bases from J, leaving 18 bases between. The CDR3 has 16 residues. The CDR3 region has the DNA TGTGCCAGCAGCCGATGGGTTGGTAGGGACAATCAGCCCCAGCATTTT. As protein: CASSRWVGRDNQPQHF.

V is TRBV7-2 and J is TRBJ2-3, with 8 positions matching TRBD1. Germline V gene data show CDR1 as SGHTA and CDR2 as FQGNSA. CDR3 size: 13 residues. V shed 5 bases, J shed 9 bases, and the junction held 7 bases outside the gene matches. The CDR3 DNA sequence: TGTGCCAGCAGCACTCCAGGGGGCGACACGCAGTATTTT. Protein sequence: CASSTPGGDTQYF.

The chain links TRBV7-9 to TRBJ2-4; perhaps TRBD1 as D (7 bases). Looked up from germline, CDR1 is SEHNR and CDR2 is FQNEAQ (reference sequence). The CDR3 spans 14 residues. V lost 1 base and J 8 bases, leaving 12 bases between the germline ends. This CDR3 reads CASSLGQGDYIQYF. CDR3 sequence (DNA): TGTGCCAGCAGCTTAGGCCAGGGGGACTACATTCAGTACTTC.

The CDR3 protein is CASPSRALGYNSPLHF. The CDR3 DNA follows: TGTGCCAGCCCTTCGCGAGCGCTGGGATATAATTCACCCCTCCACTTT. The V and J genes are TRBV6-1 and TRBJ1-6; D is unclear. Germline V lookup: CDR1 MNHNS, CDR2 SASEGT. V lost 8 bases, J lost 4 bases, and 18 bases lay in between. The CDR3 extends over 16 amino acids.

This clonotype was counted between two and nine times. This chain connects TRBV20-1 to TRBJ2-1, with 8 bases fitting TRBD2. CDR1 is DFQATT and CDR2 is SNEGSKA in the germline V gene (reference sequence). The CDR3 runs 16 residues. With V trimmed by 3 bases and J by 10 bases, 17 bases remained unmatched. CDR3 sequence: CSASASGTRGFGEQFF. CDR3 DNA: TGCAGTGCTAGCGCCTCCGGGACTAGGGGGTTCGGCGAGCAGTTCTTC.

The rearrangement uses TRBV5-1 and TRBJ2-7, with a tentative D call TRBD2 (6 bases). The CDR3 sequence is 15 residues long. Germline lookup yields CDR1 SGHRS and CDR2 YFSETQ. The germline V and J ends were trimmed by 0 bases and 0 bases, with 10 bases remaining between them. CDR3 nucleotides: TGCGCCAGCAGCTTGGGACTAGTGCTCTCCTACGAGCAGTACTTC. It is translated as CASSLGLVLSYEQYF.

This clonotype was recorded once. The rearrangement links TRBV10-3 to TRBJ2-7; D may be TRBD1 (6 bases). V was cut by 10 bases and J by 0 bases, with 22 bases left in between. From germline, CDR1 is ENHRY and CDR2 SYGVKD. CDR3 length: 16 residues. The CDR3, as DNA: TGTGCCAGCCAGGGGAATGCGGGTCAACACTCCTACGAGCAGTACTTC. Protein sequence: CASQGNAGQHSYEQYF.

This chain joins TRBV5-1 and TRBJ2-2; 7 bases align to TRBD2. V trimming: 3 bases; J trimming: 0 bases; junction bases outside the gene matches: 5. The CDR3 consists of 16 residues. Germline V lookup: CDR1 SGHRS, CDR2 YFSETQ. The CDR3 nucleotides are TGCGCCAGCAGCTCCGGGACTATAACGAACACCGGGGAGCTGTTTTTT. Translated, it gives CASSSGTITNTGELFF. Combining the CDR3 with reference TRBV5-1 and TRBJ2-2 gives the whole variable domain KAGVTQTPRYLIKTRGQQVTLSCSPISGHRSVSWYQQTPGQGLQFLFEYFSETQRNKGNFPGRFSGRQFSNSRSEMNVSTLELGDSALYLCASSSGTITNTGELFFGEGSRLTVL.

With regard to this clonotype: This may be a read error: a much more frequent sequence differs by one nucleotide. The chain employs TRBV7-2 and TRBJ2-7; D call uncertain. The J call may be in error: the DNA end matches TRBJ2-1 better. The CDR3 contains 11 residues. Germline V gene lookup returns CDR1 SGHTA and CDR2 FQGNSA. CDR3 loop: CASSYTYEQFF. The CDR3 DNA reads as TGTGCCAGCAGCTATACCTACGAGCAGTTCTTC.

The chain combines TRBV14 with TRBJ1-2, with a possible D match to TRBD1 (5 bases). The CDR3 spans 17 residues. Germline V gives CDR1 SGHDN, CDR2 FVKESK. V was shortened by 0 bases and J by 8 bases, with 22 bases between the two germline ends. CDR3 nucleotide sequence: TGTGCCAGCAGCCAAGATTGGGCAGACAGCCTGAGGGGCGGCTACACCTTC. This gives the protein CASSQDWADSLRGGYTF.

This clonotype came up many times. The CDR3: CATSTLKGEQYF. For the CDR3, the DNA is TGTGCCACCAGCACTCTTAAGGGGGAGCAGTACTTC. The chain employs TRBV15 and TRBJ2-7, with TRBD1 as a possible D gene (5 bases). Germline V gene lookup returns CDR1 LNHNV and CDR2 YYDKDF (reference sequence). There are 12 residues in the CDR3. V shed 4 bases and J shed 7 bases, with 11 bases lying between them.

The V gene is TRBV15, the J gene TRBJ2-5; weak D call: TRBD2 (6 bases). Germline V gene data show CDR1 as LNHNV and CDR2 as YYDKDF (reference sequence). V was cut by 1 base and J by 3 bases, with 12 bases left in between. The CDR3 spans 15 residues. Written as DNA, the CDR3 is TGTGCCACCAGCAGAGCGGGAGCGGATAAAGAGACCCAGTACTTC. Its translation is CATSRAGADKETQYF.

CDR3 residues: CASSLFPTTEAFF. The DNA for the CDR3 is TGCGCCAGCAGCTTATTCCCGACCACTGAAGCTTTCTTT. The chain carries TRBV5-1 and TRBJ1-1; no clear D. This CDR3 region has 13 residues. Germline-derived CDR1 and CDR2 are SGHRS and YFSETQ. The ends were cut back, 2 bases at V and 4 bases at J, with 9 bases in the middle.

This clonotype has more than one count but fewer than ten. The CDR3 loop is CASRYSSPGSSYNSPLHF. The CDR3 nucleotides are TGTGCCAGCAGATACAGCAGCCCAGGGAGCTCCTATAATTCACCCCTCCACTTT. The chain is built from TRBV7-2 and TRBJ1-6; a possible D gene is TRBD1 (5 bases). CDR3 length: 18 amino acids. Germline V gene lookup returns CDR1 SGHTA and CDR2 FQGNSA. The V end lost 6 bases, the J end lost 0 bases, and 18 bases lay between the germline ends.

The V and J genes are TRBV3-1 and TRBJ2-1, with D perhaps matching TRBD2 (6 bases). V dropped 6 bases and J dropped 10 bases, with 19 bases sitting between them. CDR1 and CDR2 from the germline V gene are LGHDT and YNNKEL (reference sequence). The CDR3 is 14 amino acids. CDR3 sequence: CASRRTTGNEEQFF. The DNA for the CDR3 is TGTGCCAGCAGACGGACTACCGGGAATGAAGAGCAGTTCTTC.